The 5 T cell receptor beta chains listed next were all sequenced from one sample in a study of T cell clonality in common variable immunodeficiency. These receptors lack a known antigen. The study's findings and limits: Fewer deletions and N-nucleotide insertions were reportedly seen in common variable immunodeficiency TCR beta sequences.

The repertoire was sequenced with immunoSEQ multiplex PCR; TCRdb's copy has only in-frame clones and lacks some. This sample has around 15,000 clones, each found more than once. The sequenced sample consisted of peripheral blood mononuclear cells. The receptor source for this set is a human donor with common variable immunodeficiency.

To note about this clone: The observed sequence ends 3 residues before the CDR3 terminus, with the missing tail filled in from the germline J gene. The V call is TRBV20-1, the J call TRBJ2-5, with D tentatively TRBD1 (5 bases). In germline, CDR1 is DFQATT, CDR2 SNEGSKA (reference sequence). Deletions cut 6 bases from V and 5 bases from J, with 22 bases between. CDR3 length: 15 residues. CDR3: CSAPRGIGITETQYF. CDR3 DNA, as far as it was read: TGCAGTGCCCCAAGGGGAATAGGGATAACTGAGACC.

This clone was seen more than once but under ten times. The read ends 3 residues shy of where the CDR3 ends; the end is completed using the germline J gene. The chain links TRBV7-9 to TRBJ2-3; D is possibly TRBD2 (6 bases). Germline assignment: CDR1 SEHNR and CDR2 FQNEAQ (reference sequence). The CDR3 runs to 15 residues. The V and J ends lost 5 bases and 1 base respectively, with 13 bases between them. CDR3 loop: CASSRAGSGTDTQYF. Incomplete CDR3 DNA: TGTGCCAGCAGCCGAGCGGGTTCGGGCACAGATACG. Based on the CDR3 plus reference TRBV7-9 and TRBJ2-3, the full variable domain is DTGVSQNPRHKITKRGQNVTFRCDPISEHNRLYWYRQTLGQGPEFLTYFQNEAQLEKSRLLSDRFSAERPKGSFSTLEIQRTEQGDSAMYLCASSRAGSGTDTQYFGPGTRLTVL.

This clone was seen many times. The DNA ends 3 residues before the CDR3 does, and the rest of the CDR3 is filled in from the germline J gene. This chain joins TRBV11-2 and TRBJ1-6; tentative D call: TRBD1 (6 bases). CDR1 is SGHAT and CDR2 is FQNNGV in the germline V gene. This CDR3 spans 14 amino acids. Trimming pared 1 base from V and 7 bases from J, leaving 8 bases between. Partial CDR3 DNA: TGTGCCAGCAGCTTAGCAGGGGTGAATTCACCC. Translated: CASSLAGVNSP. The full CDR3 sequence reads CASSLAGVNSPLHF.

CDR3 DNA, as far as it was read: TGTGCCAGCAGACCCTCGACTAGTGGCACCGGGGAG. It encodes CASRPSTSGTGE. Given in full, the CDR3 is CASRPSTSGTGELFF. V is TRBV2 and J is TRBJ2-2, with D possibly being TRBD2 (6 bases). The read ends 3 residues before the CDR3 terminus; that terminus is restored from the germline J gene. V gave up 6 bases and J gave up 4 bases, with 15 bases separating them. CDR1 is SNHLY and CDR2 is FYNNEI in the germline V gene. The CDR3 contains 15 residues.

This clone appeared many times. The CDR3 extends 3 residues past the end of the read, so its final part is completed from the germline J gene. This chain connects TRBV20-1 to TRBJ2-3; D might be TRBD1 (6 bases). CDR1 is DFQATT and CDR2 is SNEGSKA in the germline V gene (reference sequence). V lost 5 bases to trimming and J lost 7 bases, with 19 bases between them. The CDR3 is made up of 14 amino acids. This chain's CDR3 is CSAGDTWIKNTQYF. Partial CDR3 DNA: TGCAGTGCTGGGGACACATGGATAAAGAATACG.